The 25 T cell receptor beta chains below were found in one sample sequenced in a study of molecular identifiers for immune sequencing clone quantification. MiXCR, run by TCRdb on the PCR reads, gives a single entry per CDR3 protein. In the table there are approximately 630,000 distinct CDR3 sequences, 25% of which are singletons. Sequencing used naive CD8+ T cells from blood, with Jurkat cell RNA spiked in. Subset denoted: FACS-sorted CD8+CD4-CCR7+CD45RA+ naive T cells. The origin of the receptors is a human donor in good health. Some libraries in this study had Jurkat cell RNA spiked in.

About this clonotype itself: This could be a read error, since a much larger clone is one nucleotide away. The chain recombines TRBV12-3 or TRBV12-4 with TRBJ2-3, with D unclear. CDR3 size: 15 residues. Deletions cut 3 bases from V and 4 bases from J, with 14 bases between. CDR3 nucleotide sequence: TGTGCCAGCAGTTTTAACGCCCCGTCCTCAGATACGCAGTATTTT. Translated, it gives CASSFNAPSSDTQYF.

This chain connects TRBV15 to TRBJ2-5; 9 nucleotides match TRBD1. In germline, CDR1 is LNHNV, CDR2 YYDKDF (reference sequence). CDR3 length: 17 residues. V lost 3 bases to trimming and J lost 4 bases; unmatched junction nucleotides: 12. Here the CDR3 reads CATSSGRDRVFRETQYF. The CDR3 DNA sequence: TGTGCCACCAGCAGCGGAAGGGACAGGGTGTTCAGAGAGACCCAGTACTTC.

In the case of this clonotype: Its ends do not fully match the called genes, so a read error is possible. V and J are TRBV29-1 and TRBJ1-3, with 7 bases that match TRBD1. Germline CDR1 and CDR2: SQVTM and ANQGSEA. The CDR3 sequence is 13 residues long. The CDR3 region has the DNA TGCAGCTCATCTGAGGGGGCTGGAAACATCATATATTTT. This gives the protein CSSSEGAGNIIYF.

Remarks on this clonotype: A much larger clone differs from this one at a single base, so this may be a read error. V gene TRBV7-9 combines with J gene TRBJ2-5, with a tentative D call TRBD2 (5 bases). There are 12 residues in the CDR3. The germline V gene has CDR1 SEHNR and CDR2 FQNEAQ (reference sequence). This chain's CDR3 is CASTGLQETQHF. CDR3 sequence (DNA): TGTGCCAGCACCGGACTTCAAGAGACCCAGCACTTC.

This rearrangement joins TRBV11-3 to TRBJ2-7; D may be TRBD1 or TRBD2 (5 bases each). Germline V lookup: CDR1 SGHNT, CDR2 YENEEA. This CDR3 spans 16 amino acids. The V end lost 4 bases, the J end lost 5 bases, and 21 bases lay between the germline ends. In DNA, the CDR3 is TGTGCCAGCAGCTCCAGCTCGGGAACAGGTTTCGACGAGCAGTACTTC. Amino acid sequence: CASSSSSGTGFDEQYF.

As concerns this clonotype: The junction and the germline gene differ at one end; a read error may be behind it. The DNA for the CDR3 is TGCTGTGCTACCGACGGGAATAGCAATCAGCCCCAGCATTTT. Its protein is CCATDGNSNQPQHF. The chain links TRBV20-1 to TRBJ1-5; D is unresolved. This CDR3 is 14 amino acids long. CDR1 DFQATT and CDR2 SNEGSKA come from the germline V gene (reference sequence).

In its sample, this clonotype was seen many times. This chain joins TRBV27 and TRBJ1-1; D call uncertain. The CDR3 is made up of 12 amino acids. Germline lookup yields CDR1 MNHEY and CDR2 SMNVEV (reference sequence). Trimming left V 8 bases short and J 5 bases short, with 12 bases between. CDR3 protein: CASLGPTTEAFF. The CDR3 nucleotides are TGTGCCAGCCTTGGTCCAACAACTGAAGCTTTCTTT.

The genes are TRBV6-6 and TRBJ2-5, with TRBD2 matching 8 bases. Germline assignment: CDR1 MNHNY and CDR2 SVGAGI (reference sequence). The CDR3 extends over 16 amino acids. V was pared by 7 bases and J by 4 bases, with 14 bases of the junction left unmatched. The DNA for the CDR3 is TGTGCCAGCAACACGCTGGGGGGTAGCGGGACAGAGACCCAGTACTTC. Its protein is CASNTLGGSGTETQYF.

The chain uses TRBV7-9 and TRBJ2-1, with TRBD1 as a possible D gene (6 bases). Germline CDR1 SEHNR, CDR2 FQNEAQ (reference sequence). The CDR3 runs to 12 residues. V was shortened by 5 bases and J by 14 bases, with 16 bases between the two germline ends. Here the CDR3 DNA reads TGTGCCAGCAGCAATTCCGGGACAACCGAGTTCTTC. Its translation: CASSNSGTTEFF.

This clonotype appeared many times. The chain is built from TRBV14 and TRBJ2-7; D is ambiguous. Germline assignment: CDR1 SGHDN and CDR2 FVKESK. Trimming pared 3 bases from V and 6 bases from J, leaving 6 bases between. The CDR3 loop spans 11 amino acids. The CDR3 spells CASSHSREQYF. CDR3 bases: TGTGCCAGCAGCCACAGCCGCGAGCAGTACTTC.

This clonotype was seen more than once but under ten times. The V call is TRBV9, the J call TRBJ2-6, with TRBD2 matching over 8 bases. V lost 1 base to trimming and J lost 4 bases; unmatched junction nucleotides: 7. The germline gives CDR1 SGDLS, CDR2 YYNGEE. The CDR3 sequence is 17 residues long. The CDR3 protein is CASSVRREVSGANVLTF. CDR3 DNA: TGTGCCAGCAGCGTACGGCGGGAGGTGTCAGGGGCCAACGTCCTGACTTTC.

The J gene is TRBJ2-7, the V gene TRBV30, with a weak D call TRBD2 (6 bases). Trimming took 0 bases from V and 7 from J, leaving 16 bases between them. CDR1 is GTSNPN, CDR2 SVGIG, per germline (reference sequence). The CDR3 covers 14 residues. The CDR3 region is CAWSVASAVGEQYF. CDR3 sequence (DNA): TGTGCCTGGAGTGTAGCTAGCGCGGTGGGGGAGCAGTACTTC.

This clonotype has ten or more counts. This sequence joins TRBV20-1 and TRBJ2-7; no definite D call. Trimming stripped 2 bases from V and 2 bases from J, with 10 bases between. The CDR3 is 13 amino acids. Per the germline V gene, CDR1 is DFQATT and CDR2 is SNEGSKA (reference sequence). The CDR3 sequence is CSARSESTYEQYF. The CDR3 DNA reads TGCAGTGCTAGAAGCGAGTCCACCTACGAGCAGTACTTC.

Many counts were recorded for this clonotype. The genes are TRBV2 and TRBJ2-3; TRBD2 aligns across 7 bases. J lost 4 bases, V lost 2 bases, and 0 bases had no gene match. CDR1 and CDR2 (germline): SNHLY, FYNNEI. CDR3 length equals 13 residues. The CDR3, as DNA: TGTGCCAGCAGTGAACTAGCGGCAGATACGCAGTATTTT. It encodes CASSELAADTQYF.

This clonotype has more than one count but fewer than ten. This chain connects TRBV13 to TRBJ2-7; 10 bases match TRBD2. With 5 bases clipped from V and 5 bases from J, the junction kept 15 bases outside the gene matches. This CDR3 comprises 17 residues. Germline assignment: CDR1 PRHDT and CDR2 FYEKMQ (reference sequence). CDR3 loop: CASSPPLAGVAGHEQYF. In DNA, the CDR3 is TGTGCCAGCAGCCCCCCCCTAGCGGGAGTCGCGGGCCACGAGCAGTACTTC.

This clonotype has ten or more counts. This chain joins TRBV28 and TRBJ2-7; 8 positions agree with TRBD1. The germline V gene encodes CDR1 MDHEN and CDR2 SYDVKM. Unmatched junction bases numbered 1, after V lost 5 bases and J lost 1 base. The CDR3 spans 13 residues. CDR3 coding DNA: TGTGCCAGCAGTCGGACAGGGTCCTACGAGCAGTACTTC. This sequence encodes CASSRTGSYEQYF.

This clonotype has ten or more counts. This sequence joins TRBV6-6 and TRBJ1-5, with D possibly TRBD1 on 5 matching bases. The CDR3 totals 16 residues. Germline V gene lookup returns CDR1 MNHNY and CDR2 SVGAGI (reference sequence). V lost 6 bases and J lost 5, with 20 bases in between. The DNA of the CDR3 is TGTGCCAGCAGATTCTCCATCCAGGGTTCGGATCAGCCCCAGCATTTT. Translating it yields CASRFSIQGSDQPQHF.

J is TRBJ2-3 and V is TRBV15, with D hard to call. CDR1 and CDR2 (germline): LNHNV, YYDKDF (reference sequence). This CDR3 spans 15 amino acids. With 3 bases removed from V and 0 bases from J, the gap between germline ends came to 10 bases. The CDR3 coding sequence is TGTGCCACCAGCAGCGGCTATTCTAGCACAGATACGCAGTATTTT. This gives the protein CATSSGYSSTDTQYF. Full variable domain (outside the CDR3, taken from reference TRBV15 and TRBJ2-3): DAMVIQNPRYQVTQFGKPVTLSCSQTLNHNVMYWYQQKSSQAPKLLFHYYDKDFNNEADTPDNFQSRRPNTSFCFLDIRSPGLGDTAMYLCATSSGYSSTDTQYFGPGTRLTVL.

Concerning this clonotype itself: Given a much more abundant clone one base away, this may be a read error. The rearrangement uses TRBV29-1 and TRBJ2-5; D may be TRBD2 (6 bases). Germline V CDR1 and CDR2: SQVTM, ANQGSEA. This CDR3 region has 12 residues. The DNA for the CDR3 is TGCAGCGTTGTCACGAGGAGGGAGATCCAGTACTTC. Its translation: CSVVTRREIQYF.

The CDR3 loop reads CASSLAGIWEQYF. The CDR3 region has the DNA TGTGCCAGCAGCCTCGCCGGGATCTGGGAGCAGTACTTC. This chain links TRBV27 with TRBJ2-7, with D possibly TRBD2 on 5 matching bases. V dropped 6 bases and J dropped 7 bases, with 16 bases sitting between them. The CDR3 totals 13 residues. The germline gives CDR1 MNHEY, CDR2 SMNVEV (reference sequence).

Ten or more counts support this clonotype. The genes are TRBV29-1 and TRBJ1-1, with D hard to call. V was trimmed by 8 bases and J by 7 bases, leaving 17 bases between them. Germline values: CDR1 SQVTM, CDR2 ANQGSEA. CDR3 length: 12 amino acids. CDR3 amino acids: CSIWRATNEAFF. The CDR3 DNA reads TGCAGCATCTGGCGGGCCACCAATGAAGCTTTCTTT.

In regard to this clonotype: An end of the junction does not agree with germline; a read error may underlie this. The V gene is TRBV30, the J gene TRBJ1-2; possible D gene TRBD1, 5 bases. The CDR3 runs to 13 residues. The germline CDR1 and CDR2 sequences are GTSNPN and SVGIG (reference sequence). CDR3 in amino acids: CAWSTTSTGTVAF. In DNA, the CDR3 is TGTGCCTGGAGTACCACTAGTACCGGGACCGTCGCCTTC.

This clonotype came up once. At one end the junction does not follow the germline gene, possibly because of a read error. The V and J genes are TRBV7-2 and TRBJ2-5, with 8 bases fitting TRBD1. The CDR3 totals 19 residues. Per germline, CDR1 SGHTA and CDR2 FQGNSA. This CDR3 is CASSPLDRATEGFQEPQYF. The CDR3 nucleotides are TGTGCCAGCAGCCCCCTGGACAGGGCAACCGAGGGCTTCCAAGAGCCCCAGTACTTC. The variable domain in full, completed from reference TRBV7-2 and TRBJ2-5, reads GAGVSQSPSNKVTEKGKDVELRCDPISGHTALYWYRQSLGQGLEFLIYFQGNSAPDKSGLPSDRFSAERTGGSVSTLTIQRTQQEDSAVYLCASSPLDRATEGFQEPQYFGPGTRLLVL.

This clonotype has a count of ten or more. The chain uses TRBV4-2 and TRBJ2-7, with 11 bases matching TRBD2. Looked up from germline, CDR1 is LGHNA and CDR2 is YNFKEQ. Trimming cost V 1 base and J 3 bases; bases outside gene matches: 8. The CDR3 spans 17 residues. CDR3 DNA: TGTGCCAGCAGCCAAGCGGTAGCGGGAGGGCCCCTCTACGAGCAGTACTTC. This sequence encodes CASSQAVAGGPLYEQYF.

This clonotype was seen many times. The junction does not match germline at one end; this may be a read error. The chain combines TRBV7-7 with TRBJ2-2, with 8 positions matching TRBD2. The V gene's germline CDR1 is SSHAT and CDR2 FNYEAQ (reference sequence). This CDR3 is 16 amino acids long. CDR3 sequence: CASSLEHPSGTGELFF. The CDR3 DNA reads TGTGCTAGCAGCTTAGAGCACCCTAGCGGGACCGGGGAGCTGTTTTTT.